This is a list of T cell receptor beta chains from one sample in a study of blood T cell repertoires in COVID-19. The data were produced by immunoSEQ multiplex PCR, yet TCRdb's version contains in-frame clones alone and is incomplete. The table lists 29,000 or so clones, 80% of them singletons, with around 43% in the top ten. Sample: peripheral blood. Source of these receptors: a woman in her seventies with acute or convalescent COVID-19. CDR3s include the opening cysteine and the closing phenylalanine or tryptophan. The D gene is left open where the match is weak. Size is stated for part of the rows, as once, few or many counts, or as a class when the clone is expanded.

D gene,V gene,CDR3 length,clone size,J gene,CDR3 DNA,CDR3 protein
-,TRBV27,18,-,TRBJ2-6,TGTGCCAGCAGTTTATGGGCAGTCAGCAGCTCTGGGGCCAACGTCCTGACTTTC,CASSLWAVSSSGANVLTF
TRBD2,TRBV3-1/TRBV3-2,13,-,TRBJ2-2,TGTGCCAGCAGCCCCGGGGGGGCCGGGGAGCTGTTTTTT,CASSPGGAGELFF
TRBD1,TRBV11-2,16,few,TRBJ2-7,TGTGCCAGCAGCCCCGTCCGATGGACAGGGACCTACGAGCAGTACTTC,CASSPVRWTGTYEQYF
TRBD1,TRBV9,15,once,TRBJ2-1,TGTGCCAGCAGCGTAGGAGGACAGGGTCACAATGAGCAGTTCTTC,CASSVGGQGHNEQFF
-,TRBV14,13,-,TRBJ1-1,TGTGCCAGCGACCCCGGGGTTGGCGCTGAAGCTTTCTTT,CASDPGVGAEAFF
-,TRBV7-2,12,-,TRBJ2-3,TGTGCCAGCAGCTACAGTTTAGATACGCAGTATTTT,CASSYSLDTQYF
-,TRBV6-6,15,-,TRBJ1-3,TGTGCCAGCAGAAAACAGGGAGAAGGCGGAAACACCATATATTTT,CASRKQGEGGNTIYF
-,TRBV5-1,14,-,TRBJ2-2,TGCGCCAGCAGCTTGGCGGGGGACACCGGGGAGCTGTTTTTT,CASSLAGDTGELFF
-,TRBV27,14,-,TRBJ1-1,TGTGCCAGCCGGCCCGACAGGCCGCAAGGTGAAGCTTTCTTT,CASRPDRPQGEAFF
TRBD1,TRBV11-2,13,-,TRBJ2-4,TGTGCCAGCGAGAGACAGGGAAAAAACATTCAGTACTTC,CASERQGKNIQYF
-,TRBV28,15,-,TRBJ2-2,TGTGCCAGCAGCCAAGCAGCGAAACTTACCGGGGAGCTGTTTTTT,CASSQAAKLTGELFF
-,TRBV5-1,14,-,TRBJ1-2,TGCGCCAGCAGCTTGGACCGGGACACCTATGGCTACACCTTC,CASSLDRDTYGYTF
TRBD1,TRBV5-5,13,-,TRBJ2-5,TGTGCCAGCAGCTTCCAGGGGGTAGAGACCCAGTACTTC,CASSFQGVETQYF
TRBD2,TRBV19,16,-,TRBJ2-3,TGTGCCAGTAGTATTGTTGCGGGAGAGATCACAGATACGCAGTATTTT,CASSIVAGEITDTQYF
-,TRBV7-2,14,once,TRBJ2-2,TGTGCCAGCAGCCAGTACAGATACACCGGGGAGCTGTTTTTT,CASSQYRYTGELFF